The next 4 T cell receptor beta chains were all read from a single sample in a study of OX40 agonist ivuxolimab in advanced cancers. The table came from immunoSEQ multiplex PCR; TCRdb's copy has only in-frame clones and leaves some out. The sample lists over 65,000 clones, 75% to 90% occurring once. The material was CD4+ or CD8+ T cells sorted from blood, obtained in a trial of the OX40 agonist ivuxolimab. These receptors were obtained from an adult with an advanced solid tumor such as melanoma, head and neck, liver or kidney cancer.

The chain recombines TRBV4-2 with TRBJ2-7; 8 bases fit TRBD1. The trim removed 4 bases at V and 2 bases at J, leaving 10 bases unmatched. The CDR3 sequence is 16 residues long. The germline CDR1 and CDR2 sequences are LGHNA and YNFKEQ. CDR3 amino acids: CASSRPDPGQAYEQYF. The CDR3 DNA follows: TGTGCCAGCAGCCGCCCCGACCCGGGACAGGCCTACGAGCAGTACTTC.

CDR3 in amino acids: CASSEQGGSNQPQHF. The CDR3 nucleotides are TGTGCCAGCAGTGAACAGGGAGGGAGCAATCAGCCCCAGCATTTT. The chain links TRBV6-1 to TRBJ1-5, with D possibly being TRBD1 (5 bases). The CDR3 is 15 residues long. The V and J ends lost 2 bases and 1 base respectively, with 9 bases between them. The germline CDR1 and CDR2 sequences are MNHNS and SASEGT.

Only a few counts were recorded for this clone. This chain connects TRBV5-1 to TRBJ2-2; 8 positions match TRBD1. J was trimmed by 2 bases and V by 0 bases; bases with no gene match: 9. The length of the CDR3 is 18 residues. Germline values: CDR1 SGHRS, CDR2 YFSETQ. The CDR3 coding sequence is TGCGCCAGCAGCTTGGGACAGGGGATAAGATTCAACACCGGGGAGCTGTTTTTT. This gives the protein CASSLGQGIRFNTGELFF.

The V and J genes are TRBV2 and TRBJ2-2, with D unresolved. Germline V gene sequence: CDR1 SNHLY, CDR2 FYNNEI. The CDR3 is 13 amino acids. Deletions cut 4 bases from V and 3 bases from J, with 6 bases between. The DNA of the CDR3 is TGTGCCAGCAGTGGGGTATACACCGGGGAGCTGTTTTTT. This codes for CASSGVYTGELFF. Variable domain in full (rest from reference TRBV2 and TRBJ2-2): EPEVTQTPSHQVTQMGQEVILRCVPISNHLYFYWYRQILGQKVEFLVSFYNNEISEKSEIFDDQFSVERPDGSNFTLKIRSTKLEDSAMYFCASSGVYTGELFFGEGSRLTVL.